This TCR beta chain was sequenced during a study of blood T cell repertoires in COVID-19. Here immunoSEQ multiplex PCR was the method, and the copy in TCRdb shows in-frame clones only, minus some. The sample carries some 80,000 clones, 75% to 90% recorded once. Germline V gene sequence: CDR1 SGHVS, CDR2 FNYEAQ. The V segment lost 1 base and the J segment 4 bases; nucleotides outside the gene matches: 9. The CDR3 has 16 amino acids. Sequences were obtained from peripheral blood. The chain couples TRBV7-6 to TRBJ2-7, with 8 bases identical to TRBD2. The clonotype comes from a human donor in a cohort sampled during active COVID-19. CDR3 region: CASSLGISGSTYEQYF. The CDR3 DNA reads as TGTGCCAGCAGCTTAGGGATCAGCGGGAGCACATACGAGCAGTACTTC.